The 6 T cell receptor beta chains below were found in one sample sequenced in a study of regulatory and conventional T cells in RAG deficiency. Conventional CD4+ T cells were sorted from blood as CD25-low CD127-high cells. Repertoires were generated with immunoSEQ multiplex PCR, while TCRdb's copy carries only in-frame clones and drops some. The data hold 25,000 to 30,000 clones, with nearly 95% observed a single time. The sample also formed part of further work on regulatory T cells. This second report adds: The PCR used 52 TRBV and 13 TRBJ primers.

Sequencing was performed on CD25- CD4+ T cells sorted from blood. The receptor source for this set is a human donor in good health.

V is TRBV6-5 and J is TRBJ1-1, with D unclear. The V end lost 6 bases, the J end lost 4 bases, and 15 bases lay between the germline ends. This CDR3 contains 14 residues. Germline V CDR1 and CDR2: MNHEY, SVGAGI. CDR3 loop: CASSWASRRTEAFF. The CDR3 DNA follows: TGTGCCAGCAGCTGGGCCTCAAGGCGCACTGAAGCTTTCTTT.

The chain couples TRBV29-1 to TRBJ1-1; D perhaps matches TRBD1 (5 bases). Per the germline V gene, CDR1 is SQVTM and CDR2 is ANQGSEA. The CDR3 contains 14 residues. V lost 5 bases, J lost 5 bases, and 18 bases lay in between. CDR3 nucleotides: TGCAGCGTTACTTTGGGGGGATTGGGAACTGAAGCTTTCTTT. It encodes CSVTLGGLGTEAFF.

V and J are TRBV11-2 and TRBJ1-1; the match to TRBD1 covers 7 bases. CDR3 length equals 15 residues. The germline gives CDR1 SGHAT, CDR2 FQNNGV. J was trimmed by 3 bases and V by 3 bases; bases with no gene match: 7. DNA for the CDR3: TGTGCCAGCAGCTTCTCGGACAGGAGGGACACTGAAGCTTTCTTT. This encodes CASSFSDRRDTEAFF.

V and J are TRBV10-2 and TRBJ1-1, with 8 nucleotides matching TRBD1. J was trimmed by 5 bases and V by 6 bases; bases with no gene match: 8. The germline V gene has CDR1 WSHSY and CDR2 SAAADI. CDR3 length: 14 residues. CDR3 amino acids: CASRLNRGLTEAFF. The DNA of the CDR3 is TGCGCCAGCAGGCTAAACAGGGGGTTAACTGAAGCTTTCTTT.

V gene TRBV9 combines with J gene TRBJ1-3; D uncertain. There are 14 residues in the CDR3. Trimming shortened V by 3 bases and J by 4 bases, and 11 bases separated the two germline ends. Germline CDR1 and CDR2: SGDLS and YYNGEE. CDR3 region: CASSAPIQGNTIYF. The CDR3 DNA follows: TGTGCCAGCAGCGCGCCGATCCAGGGAAACACCATATATTTT.

The rearrangement joins TRBV28 to TRBJ1-5, with a weak D call TRBD1 (6 bases). The CDR3 is made up of 16 amino acids. The germline V gene encodes CDR1 MDHEN and CDR2 SYDVKM. V was shortened by 2 bases and J by 3 bases, with 14 bases between the two germline ends. Here the CDR3 reads CASSLGGRSPNQPQHF. In DNA, the CDR3 is TGTGCCAGCAGTTTAGGGGGCAGGAGCCCCAATCAGCCCCAGCATTTT. The full variable domain, its missing parts supplied by reference TRBV28 and TRBJ1-5, is DVKVTQSSRYLVKRTGEKVFLECVQDMDHENMFWYRQDPGLGLRLIYFSYDVKMKEKGDIPEGYSVSREKKERFSLILESASTNQTSMYLCASSLGGRSPNQPQHFGDGTRLSIL.